This entry lists 17 T cell receptor beta chains sequenced from one sample in a study of blood T cell repertoires in COVID-19. Profiling relied on immunoSEQ multiplex PCR, and the TCRdb table lists in-frame clones only, not all of them. This sample yields 270,000 or so clones, of which approximately 91% are seen a single time; 0.85% to 0.95% belongs to the top ten. The specimen was peripheral blood. The source is a middle-aged woman who had recovered from COVID-19.

The chain recombines TRBV12-3 or TRBV12-4 with TRBJ2-3; no definite D call. V lost 8 bases, J lost 2 bases, and 8 bases lay in between. The length of the CDR3 is 12 residues. CDR3 DNA sequence: TGTGCCAGCGGTGTGGCCACAGATACGCAGTATTTT. It encodes CASGVATDTQYF.

This chain connects TRBV13 to TRBJ2-3; D gene uncertain. Germline CDR1 PRHDT, CDR2 FYEKMQ (reference sequence). The V gene lost 0 bases and the J gene lost 2 bases, with 6 bases spanning the gap. The CDR3 totals 14 residues. The CDR3 loop reads CASSLGRLTDTQYF. CDR3 DNA: TGTGCCAGCAGCTTAGGACGACTCACAGATACGCAGTATTTT. The full variable domain, with the rest looked up from reference TRBV13 and TRBJ2-3, is AAGVIQSPRHLIKEKRETATLKCYPIPRHDTVYWYQQGPGQDPQFLISFYEKMQSDKGSIPDRFSAQQFSDYHSELNMSSLELGDSALYFCASSLGRLTDTQYFGPGTRLTVL.

CDR3 in DNA: TGTGCCACCAGCAGAGGGGGACAGACGGAGACCCAGTACTTC. It translates to CATSRGGQTETQYF. The rearrangement links TRBV15 to TRBJ2-5; 7 nucleotides align to TRBD1. Germline assignment: CDR1 LNHNV and CDR2 YYDKDF (reference sequence). This CDR3 spans 14 amino acids. The J segment lost 5 bases and the V segment lost 1 base, leaving 4 bases of the junction unmatched.

This clone was seen just once. The CDR3 loop reads CASRGGDVRGSPLHF. Here the CDR3 DNA reads TGTGCCAGCAGGGGGGGTGATGTGAGGGGATCACCCCTCCACTTT. This chain links TRBV27 with TRBJ1-6; a weak D match, TRBD1 (5 bases). The germline CDR1 and CDR2 sequences are MNHEY and SMNVEV (reference sequence). V was cut by 6 bases and J by 10 bases, with 19 bases left in between. This CDR3 contains 15 residues.

V gene TRBV3-1 (or the pseudogene TRBV3-2) combines with J gene TRBJ1-4; no reliable D call. The germline V gene encodes CDR1 LGHDT and CDR2 YNNKEL (reference sequence). Trimming pared 1 base from V and 4 bases from J, leaving 7 bases between. The CDR3 totals 14 residues. DNA of the CDR3: TGTGCCAGCAGCCAAGCACGGAGTAATGAAAAACTGTTTTTT. It translates to CASSQARSNEKLFF.

The DNA for the CDR3 is TGTGCCAGCAGTAGGGACACTAGCTCCTACGAGCAGTACTTC. Translation: CASSRDTSSYEQYF. V and J are TRBV6-5 and TRBJ2-7, with D maybe TRBD1 (6 bases). CDR1 is MNHEY and CDR2 is SVGAGI in the germline V gene. CDR3 length: 14 amino acids. V was cut by 5 bases and J by 0 bases, with 11 bases left in between.

This clone was counted once. The J gene is TRBJ2-5, the V gene TRBV10-2, with no clear D. From germline, CDR1 is WSHSY and CDR2 SAAADI. V was shortened by 7 bases and J by 0 bases, with 9 bases between the two germline ends. This CDR3 is built from 13 residues. The DNA of the CDR3 is TGCGCCAGCAAAGGAGATAACCAAGAGACCCAGTACTTC. Protein: CASKGDNQETQYF.

V and J are TRBV29-1 and TRBJ2-5; a weak D match, TRBD1 (6 bases). Trimming pared 4 bases from V and 1 base from J, leaving 13 bases between. The V gene's germline CDR1 is SQVTM and CDR2 ANQGSEA. This CDR3 is 14 amino acids long. CDR3 amino acids: CSVGLGQLQETQYF. CDR3 DNA sequence: TGCAGCGTTGGGTTAGGACAGCTCCAAGAGACCCAGTACTTC.

The chain has TRBV5-1 and TRBJ1-6, with 9 bases lining up with TRBD1. The CDR3 extends over 15 amino acids. Germline V CDR1 and CDR2: SGHRS, YFSETQ. The junction had 5 bases not matched to a gene; V was cut back by 3 bases and J by 7 bases. The CDR3 loop is CASSSAGQGNSPLHF. CDR3 DNA: TGCGCCAGCAGCTCTGCTGGACAGGGGAATTCACCCCTCCACTTT.

This clone occurred a few times. The chain joins TRBV6-5 to TRBJ2-1; D might be TRBD2 (5 bases). Germline V CDR1 and CDR2: MNHEY, SVGAGI. The CDR3 contains 14 residues. V shed 0 bases and J shed 8 bases, with 11 bases lying between them. The CDR3 bases are TGTGCCAGCAGTTACTCGATCGCGGGCTATGAGCAGTTCTTC. Its protein is CASSYSIAGYEQFF.

This chain joins TRBV10-2 and TRBJ1-4; 8 bases fit TRBD1. The J segment lost 0 bases and the V segment lost 0 bases, leaving 3 bases of the junction unmatched. The CDR3 length is 17 residues. Germline CDR1 WSHSY, CDR2 SAAADI. The CDR3 sequence is CASSESTGVSTNEKLFF. CDR3 nucleotides: TGCGCCAGCAGTGAGTCGACAGGGGTATCAACTAATGAAAAACTGTTTTTT.

The chain links TRBV24-1 to TRBJ2-1, with 12 bases identical to TRBD2. V lost 4 bases, J lost 4 bases, and 4 bases stayed unmatched. The CDR3 spans 16 residues. Germline values: CDR1 KGHDR, CDR2 SFDVKD. CDR3 sequence (DNA): TGTGCCACCAGTGACTCGACTAGCGGGAGATACAATGAGCAGTTCTTC. It specifies CATSDSTSGRYNEQFF.

This clone showed up just once. The DNA of the CDR3 is TGCGCCAGCAGCTTGGAAGGAGGTTTGAACACTGAAGCTTTCTTT. Amino acid sequence: CASSLEGGLNTEAFF. The chain couples TRBV5-1 to TRBJ1-1; no clear D gene. V was trimmed by 0 bases and J by 0 bases, leaving 9 bases between them. This CDR3 is built from 15 residues. CDR1 and CDR2 from the germline V gene are SGHRS and YFSETQ.

The chain is built from TRBV6-1 and TRBJ2-7; 9 nucleotides agree with TRBD2. In germline, CDR1 is MNHNS, CDR2 SASEGT. Trimming at V came to 2 bases and at J to 1 base, leaving 3 bases not matched to a gene. The CDR3 extends over 15 amino acids. DNA for the CDR3: TGTGCCAGCAGTGAAAAAGCGGGAGGATCCTACGAGCAGTACTTC. Encoded protein: CASSEKAGGSYEQYF.

V gene TRBV30 combines with J gene TRBJ2-1; D gene ambiguous. This CDR3 has 14 amino acids. The V end was cut by 3 bases, the J end by 0 bases, with 9 bases between. Germline V gives CDR1 GTSNPN, CDR2 SVGIG (reference sequence). CDR3 loop: CAWSTVSSYNEQFF. The CDR3 DNA is TGTGCCTGGAGCACAGTGAGCTCCTACAATGAGCAGTTCTTC.

The chain joins TRBV7-3 to TRBJ2-1, with D tentatively TRBD2 (6 bases). The CDR3 contains 14 residues. V gave up 5 bases and J gave up 3 bases, with 11 bases separating them. Germline V gene lookup returns CDR1 SGHTA and CDR2 FQGTGA. CDR3 amino acids: CASSHGGNYNEQFF. In DNA, the CDR3 is TGTGCCAGCAGCCACGGCGGGAACTACAATGAGCAGTTCTTC. Full variable domain (rest looked up from reference TRBV7-3 and TRBJ2-1): GAGVSQTPSNKVTEKGKYVELRCDPISGHTALYWYRQSLGQGPEFLIYFQGTGAADDSGLPNDRFFAVRPEGSVSTLKIQRTERGDSAVYLCASSHGGNYNEQFFGPGTRLTVL.

This clone was recorded once. This chain links TRBV27 with TRBJ2-2, with D hard to call. CDR1 is MNHEY and CDR2 is SMNVEV in the germline V gene (reference sequence). V lost 5 bases to trimming and J lost 3 bases, with 4 bases between them. The CDR3 runs 12 residues. The CDR3, as DNA: TGTGCCAGCAGTACGGACACCGGGGAGCTGTTTTTT. The encoded protein is CASSTDTGELFF.